The T cell receptor (beta chain) under discussion was sequenced for a study of OX40 agonist ivuxolimab in advanced cancers. TCRdb's copy holds only in-frame clones and misses some; the assay was immunoSEQ multiplex PCR. The sample records 53,000 or so clones, over 85% being singletons. Study outcomes and limitations: No determination was made of the antigen specificity of the expanded peripheral T cells. Averaging showed that CD8+ T cells had more expanded clones than CD4+ did. At doses 0.1 to 3.0 mg/kg, CD4+ and CD8+ clones expanded.

The V segment lost 5 bases and the J segment 3 bases; nucleotides outside the gene matches: 7. This CDR3 is 14 amino acids long. Germline-derived CDR1 and CDR2 are SNHLY and FYNNEI. With autoimmune disease history or systemic immunosuppression, patients were excluded. This clone was observed a handful of times. As yet, its antigen is unknown. The chain carries TRBV2 and TRBJ2-7, with 7 bases lining up with TRBD1. The material sequenced was CD4+ or CD8+ T cells sorted from blood, taken in a trial of the OX40 agonist ivuxolimab. This TCR derives from an adult with an advanced solid tumor such as melanoma, head and neck, liver or kidney cancer. The CDR3 reads CASSPPGGVYEQYF. The CDR3 DNA sequence: TGTGCCAGCAGTCCACCAGGGGGTGTCTACGAGCAGTACTTC. The variable domain in full, with the rest retrieved from reference TRBV2 and TRBJ2-7, is EPEVTQTPSHQVTQMGQEVILRCVPISNHLYFYWYRQILGQKVEFLVSFYNNEISEKSEIFDDQFSVERPDGSNFTLKIRSTKLEDSAMYFCASSPPGGVYEQYFGPGTRLTVT.